This T cell receptor beta chain came from a study of blood T cells in healthy people across ages. PCR was performed a second time for roughly 6 to 12 cycles using a sample-barcoded 5' primer and a J-beta primer mix. TCRdb passed the 5' RACE reads through MiXCR, listing each CDR3 protein once. This repertoire shows about 670,000 distinct CDR3 sequences, around 50% found once; its top ten account for approximately 15%. Germline assignment: CDR1 SGHTA and CDR2 FQGNSA. V was clipped by 3 bases and J by 2 bases, with 13 bases between them. The CDR3 runs 16 residues. The specimen was blood. The sequence was obtained from a woman older than 75 in good health. This rearrangement joins TRBV7-2 to TRBJ1-4; a possible D gene is TRBD1 (5 bases). DNA for the CDR3: TGTGCCAGCAGCTTGGGCCCGGGACGCACTAATGAAAAACTGTTTTTT. Encoded protein: CASSLGPGRTNEKLFF.